This T cell receptor beta chain is from a study of control samples from healthy donors and cancer patients. The ends were cut back, 7 bases at V and 2 bases at J, with 10 bases in the middle. CDR3 size: 13 residues. Produced via immunoSEQ multiplex PCR; TCRdb's table is partial and in-frame only. The repertoire holds roughly 80,000 clones, with over 75% as singletons. This clone was detected only once. Sequenced input: blood. V usage is TRBV12-3 or TRBV12-4 and J usage is TRBJ2-3; possibly TRBD1 or TRBD2 for D (5 bases each). The sequence was obtained from a woman aged 50 to 60 in good health. The chain's CDR3 is CASIRDPTDTQYF. CDR3 nucleotides: TGTGCCAGCATCCGGGACCCCACAGATACGCAGTATTTT.